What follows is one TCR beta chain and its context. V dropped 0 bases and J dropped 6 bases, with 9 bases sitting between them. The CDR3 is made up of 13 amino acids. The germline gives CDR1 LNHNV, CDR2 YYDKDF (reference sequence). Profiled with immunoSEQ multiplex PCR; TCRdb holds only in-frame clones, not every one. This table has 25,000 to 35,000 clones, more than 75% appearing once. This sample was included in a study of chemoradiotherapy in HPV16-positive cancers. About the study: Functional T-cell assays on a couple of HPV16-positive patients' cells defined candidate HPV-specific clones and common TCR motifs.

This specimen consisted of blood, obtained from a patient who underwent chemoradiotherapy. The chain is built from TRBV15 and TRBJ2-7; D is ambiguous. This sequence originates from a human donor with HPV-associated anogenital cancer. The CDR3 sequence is CATSRDRGAEQYF. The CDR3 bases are TGTGCCACCAGCAGAGATCGAGGTGCCGAGCAGTACTTC.